These T cell receptor beta chains were read from a single sample in a study of blood T cell repertoires in COVID-19. Clones were sequenced by immunoSEQ multiplex PCR, and TCRdb holds only the in-frame ones, with some missing. The sample shows under 300,000 clones, approximately 90% of them seen only once. Sequenced sample: peripheral blood. These receptors came from a woman aged 25 to 45 with active or convalescent COVID-19. CDR3s include the opening cysteine and the closing phenylalanine or tryptophan. The D gene is left open where the match is weak. Size values are once, few and many counts, or a class for expanded clones, and some rows have none.

v_call	j_call	clone_size	d_call	cdr3_aa	cdr3_nt
TRBV5-4	TRBJ2-3	.	TRBD2	CASSPTARGGPRDTQYF	TGTGCCAGCAGCCCCACCGCGCGGGGGGGCCCACGAGATACGCAGTATTTT
TRBV2	TRBJ1-2	.	.	CASSEWGGGYTF	TGTGCCAGCAGTGAGTGGGGAGGTGGCTACACCTTC
TRBV10-3	TRBJ2-7	.	TRBD1	CAIRGQGSLRDEQYF	TGTGCCATCCGGGGACAGGGGTCGTTGAGGGACGAGCAGTACTTC
TRBV28	TRBJ2-3	.	.	CASSPRLASTDTQYF	TGTGCCAGCAGTCCCCGATTAGCTAGCACAGATACGCAGTATTTT
TRBV12-3/TRBV12-4	TRBJ1-1	.	.	CASSFRDTEAFF	TGTGCCAGCAGTTTCCGGGATACTGAAGCTTTCTTT
TRBV28	TRBJ1-5	.	TRBD1	CASSSGTGYLSSNQPQHF	TGTGCCAGCAGCTCCGGGACAGGGTATCTTTCTAGCAATCAGCCCCAGCATTTT
TRBV5-5	TRBJ1-2	.	TRBD1	CASSQDRVGILDYGYTF	TGTGCCAGCAGCCAGGACAGGGTGGGGATACTGGACTATGGCTACACCTTC
TRBV6-5	TRBJ1-6	.	TRBD1	CASSYTTGAYNSPLHF	TGTGCCAGCAGTTACACTACAGGGGCGTATAATTCACCCCTCCACTTT
TRBV3-1/TRBV3-2	TRBJ1-4	.	.	CASSPWASTATNEKLFF	TGTGCCAGCAGCCCTTGGGCCTCTACTGCAACTAATGAAAAACTGTTTTTT
TRBV3-1/TRBV3-2	TRBJ2-5	.	TRBD1	CASSPDRGKTQYF	TGTGCCAGCAGCCCGGACAGGGGGAAGACCCAGTACTTC
TRBV14	TRBJ1-6	.	.	CASSLARYNSPLHF	TGTGCCAGCTCCCTTGCTAGGTATAATTCACCCCTCCACTTT
TRBV6-2/TRBV6-3	TRBJ1-4	.	.	CASSYPSGTPNEKLFF	TGTGCCAGCAGTTACCCCTCAGGGACACCTAATGAAAAACTGTTTTTT
TRBV19	TRBJ1-5	few	.	CASSQNPSNQPQHF	TGTGCCAGTAGCCAGAACCCGAGCAATCAGCCCCAGCATTTT
TRBV7-2	TRBJ2-1	.	TRBD1	CASTSGTAHNEQFF	TGTGCCAGCACCTCCGGGACAGCTCACAATGAGCAGTTCTTC
TRBV7-2	TRBJ2-7	.	TRBD1	CASSATGGYEQYF	TGTGCCAGCAGCGCGACAGGGGGCTACGAGCAGTACTTC
TRBV27	TRBJ1-6	.	.	CASSPIGNSPLHF	TGTGCCAGCAGTCCGATCGGGAATTCACCCCTCCACTTT
TRBV28	TRBJ2-3	.	.	CASSPGSTDTQYF	TGTGCCAGCAGTCCAGGGAGCACAGATACGCAGTATTTT
TRBV28	TRBJ2-3	.	.	CASSRPAGIGTDTQYF	TGTGCCAGCAGTCGACCCGCAGGGATAGGGACAGATACGCAGTATTTT
TRBV10-3	TRBJ1-6	.	.	CAISAGRYDSPLHF	TGTGCCATCAGTGCTGGCAGGTATGATTCACCCCTCCACTTT
TRBV19	TRBJ2-5	.	TRBD1	CASSGLTGGEVETQYF	TGTGCCAGTAGTGGGTTGACAGGGGGCGAGGTGGAGACCCAGTACTTC
TRBV4-2	TRBJ1-2	once	TRBD1	CASSQDSGTATRRGYTF	TGTGCCAGCAGCCAAGATAGCGGGACAGCAACGAGACGTGGCTACACCTTC
TRBV19	TRBJ2-6	.	.	CASSIVTGANVLTF	TGTGCCAGTAGTATAGTAACAGGGGCCAACGTCCTGACTTTC
TRBV25-1	TRBJ1-5	.	.	CASSGDGGNNQPQHF	TGTGCCAGCAGTGGCGACGGAGGTAACAATCAGCCCCAGCATTTT
TRBV29-1	TRBJ2-7	.	.	CSVEGGRRNGIYEQYF	TGCAGCGTTGAAGGGGGAAGAAGGAACGGGATCTACGAGCAGTACTTC
TRBV2	TRBJ1-1	.	.	CASGEGTGTEAFF	TGTGCCAGCGGGGAGGGGACGGGCACTGAAGCTTTCTTT
TRBV30	TRBJ2-3	.	TRBD2	CAWSTSGFGDTQYF	TGTGCCTGGAGTACTAGCGGTTTCGGGGATACGCAGTATTTT
TRBV3-1/TRBV3-2	TRBJ1-2	.	TRBD1	CASSQARDRPHNYGYTF	TGTGCCAGCAGCCAAGCGAGGGACAGGCCTCATAACTATGGCTACACCTTC
TRBV5-4	TRBJ2-3	.	.	CASSLRGLRTDTQYF	TGTGCCAGCAGCTTGAGAGGACTACGCACAGATACGCAGTATTTT
TRBV27	TRBJ1-6	.	.	CATSGTGLVNSPLHF	TGTGCCACCTCCGGAACAGGTTTGGTTAATTCACCCCTCCACTTT
TRBV28	TRBJ1-5	.	.	CASRGGGNQPQHF	TGTGCCAGTAGGGGGGGCGGCAATCAGCCCCAGCATTTT
TRBV19	TRBJ1-5	.	.	CASSVHRDQPQHF	TGTGCCAGTAGTGTCCACAGGGATCAGCCCCAGCATTTT
TRBV28	TRBJ1-5	.	TRBD1	CASSLPGTAAGNNQPQHF	TGTGCCAGCAGTCTACCCGGGACAGCGGCAGGGAACAATCAGCCCCAGCATTTT
TRBV2	TRBJ1-6	.	TRBD1	CASNTGTGWNSPLHF	TGTGCCAGCAATACCGGGACAGGGTGGAATTCACCCCTCCACTTT
TRBV7-9	TRBJ2-6	.	.	CASSLAGGQGANVLTF	TGTGCCAGCAGCTTAGCGGGGGGGCAGGGGGCCAACGTCCTGACTTTC
TRBV28	TRBJ2-1	.	.	CASSLYTGSEGEQFF	TGTGCCAGCAGTTTATACACAGGGTCCGAAGGGGAGCAGTTCTTC
TRBV6-5	TRBJ2-2	.	.	CASRRKGESTGELFF	TGTGCCAGCAGAAGGAAGGGGGAGAGCACCGGGGAGCTGTTTTTT
TRBV5-8	TRBJ1-5	once	.	CASSLKARAGGNQPQHF	TGTGCCAGCAGCTTGAAAGCCAGGGCTGGCGGCAATCAGCCCCAGCATTTT
TRBV29-1	TRBJ1-3	.	.	CSVDIQGSGNTIYF	TGCAGCGTTGACATCCAGGGGAGCGGAAACACCATATATTTT
TRBV5-1	TRBJ2-5	.	.	CASRSNLQETQYF	TGCGCCAGCAGATCCAACCTACAAGAGACCCAGTACTTC
TRBV6-5	TRBJ2-5	once	.	CAASPGRETQYF	TGTGCCGCCTCCCCGGGGAGGGAGACCCAGTACTTC
TRBV10-3	TRBJ1-5	.	.	CAISEGGQSNQPQHF	TGTGCCATCAGTGAGGGGGGCCAAAGCAATCAGCCCCAGCATTTT
TRBV19	TRBJ2-7	.	TRBD2	CASSSGRARHEQYF	TGTGCCAGTAGTTCGGGGAGGGCAAGGCACGAGCAGTACTTC
TRBV4-1	TRBJ2-3	.	.	CASSPVTGTDTQYF	TGCGCCAGCAGCCCGGTGACAGGCACAGATACGCAGTATTTT
TRBV21-1	TRBJ1-3	.	.	CASSTGSSGNTIYF	TGTGCCAGCAGCACCGGGAGCTCTGGAAACACCATATATTTT
TRBV27	TRBJ1-1	.	TRBD1	CASSLMGTVPEAFF	TGTGCCAGCAGTTTAATGGGGACAGTACCTGAAGCTTTCTTT
TRBV20-1	TRBJ1-1	.	.	CSAKWSTEAFF	TGCAGTGCTAAATGGAGTACTGAAGCTTTCTTT
TRBV5-4	TRBJ1-3	.	.	CASTAGAGNTIYF	TGTGCCAGCACGGCGGGGGCTGGAAACACCATATATTTT
TRBV11-2	TRBJ1-5	.	TRBD1	CASSDPGQGALVMYF	TGTGCCAGCAGCGACCCCGGACAGGGGGCTTTGGTTATGTATTTT
TRBV5-1	TRBJ2-5	.	.	CASSLADARETQYF	TGCGCCAGCAGCTTGGCCGATGCGAGGGAGACCCAGTACTTC
TRBV27	TRBJ2-6	.	.	CASKTQGSGANVLTF	TGTGCCAGCAAAACACAGGGTTCTGGGGCCAACGTCCTGACTTTC
TRBV11-2	TRBJ2-7	.	TRBD1	CASSNTGGYEQYF	TGTGCCAGCAGCAATACAGGGGGGTACGAGCAGTACTTC
TRBV11-2	TRBJ1-2	.	.	CASSPPNRVNYGYTF	TGTGCCAGCAGCCCCCCGAACAGGGTTAACTATGGCTACACCTTC
TRBV7-9	TRBJ2-3	.	TRBD2	CASSSGTSQDTQYF	TGTGCCAGCAGCTCCGGGACTAGTCAAGATACGCAGTATTTT
TRBV10-3	TRBJ1-5	.	TRBD1	CAISGASSGTGWGQPQHF	TGTGCCATCAGTGGAGCCTCCTCCGGGACAGGGTGGGGTCAGCCCCAGCATTTT
TRBV6-1	TRBJ1-4	.	TRBD1	CASSGPWTGGPTATNEKLFF	TGTGCCAGCAGTGGTCCATGGACAGGGGGCCCCACCGCAACTAATGAAAAACTGTTTTTT
TRBV19	TRBJ2-2	once	.	CASSIDRGHTGELFF	TGTGCCAGTAGTATAGATCGCGGGCACACCGGGGAGCTGTTTTTT
TRBV28	TRBJ1-3	.	TRBD1	CASSSPGQGLVRSGNTIYF	TGTGCCAGCAGTTCCCCGGGACAGGGGCTAGTTCGCTCTGGAAACACCATATATTTT
TRBV6-5	TRBJ1-6	.	TRBD1	CASSNSGTGPPLHF	TGTGCCAGCAGCAACTCCGGGACAGGGCCACCCCTCCACTTT
TRBV5-1	TRBJ1-5	.	TRBD1	CASSPGQVNQPQHF	TGCGCCAGCAGCCCGGGACAGGTCAATCAGCCCCAGCATTTT
TRBV3-1/TRBV3-2	TRBJ2-2	.	.	CASSQPRGTGELFF	TGTGCCAGCAGCCAACCCCGAGGCACCGGGGAGCTGTTTTTT